This T cell receptor (beta chain) was captured by sequencing in a study of blood T cells in healthy people across ages. Combining a sample-barcoded 5' primer with a J-beta primer mix, a second PCR ran for roughly 7 to 12 cycles. TCRdb itself ran the 5' RACE reads through MiXCR, one entry per CDR3 protein. Of 700,000 or so distinct CDR3 sequences listed, over 20% are singletons. Regarding the study as a whole: Relative to aged donors, long-lived donors carried more naive CD4+ cells and displayed higher diversity. Considered underestimates were the diversity estimates obtained from one million T cells. Across the age range, TCR beta diversity per million T cells fell in a roughly linear way.

This clonotype was picked up a small number of times. No antigen is known for it. Sample: blood. This TCR was sampled from a man in his sixties or seventies in good health.

The CDR3 bases are TGTGCCATCAGTGAGTCCCCAGGGCTCTACGAGCAGTACTTC. Its translation is CAISESPGLYEQYF. The V gene is TRBV10-3, the J gene TRBJ2-1; TRBD1 might be the D (5 bases). The closer fit of TRBJ2-7 to the DNA end suggests the J call may be wrong. Per germline, CDR1 ENHRY and CDR2 SYGVKD. The CDR3 is 14 residues long.